This T cell receptor beta chain was sequenced during a study of cytomegalovirus exposure and HLA in healthy donors. Findings of the study overall: Most TCR sequences proved rare, with some public TCRs found in many donors. CMV serostatus was the only immune exposure information that was available. In vitro data verified a few CMV-associated chains as specific for CMV antigens. There were around 160 TCR beta chains listed as cytomegalovirus-associated.

60 Vbeta and 13 Jbeta primers were used in PCR. Sequencing was performed with immunoSEQ multiplex PCR; in TCRdb, only in-frame clones are kept and a portion is missing. Counted here are 170,000 or so clones, 75% to 85% occurring once; the ten biggest clones make up more than 3.5%. As to this clone: Its antigen remains unknown.

The germline CDR1 and CDR2 sequences are SNHLY and FYNNEI. V lost 2 bases, J lost 3 bases, and 17 bases lay in between. This CDR3 spans 17 amino acids. The chain joins TRBV2 to TRBJ1-5, with D possibly being TRBD1 (6 bases). The origin of this receptor is a woman in her sixties or seventies in good health and CMV-seropositive. Sample: PBMCs. Here the CDR3 reads CASSEFTGLVVNQPQHF. The CDR3 DNA reads as TGTGCCAGCAGTGAATTTACAGGGTTGGTGGTCAATCAGCCCCAGCATTTT.